This T cell receptor (beta chain) was found in a study of molecular identifiers for immune sequencing clone quantification. TCRdb independently ran MiXCR on the PCR reads; one entry per CDR3 protein. The sample includes under 350,000 distinct CDR3 sequences, roughly 23% seen only once; the top ten take 0.65% to 0.75%. V shed 1 base and J shed 4 bases, with 10 bases lying between them. The germline CDR1 and CDR2 sequences are SEHNR and FQNEAQ (reference sequence). The CDR3 length is 14 residues. This clonotype occurred many times. The material sequenced was naive CD8+ T cells from blood, with Jurkat cell RNA spiked in. Subset in this sample: FACS-sorted CD8+CD4-CCR7+CD45RA+ naive T cells. V and J are TRBV7-9 and TRBJ1-1; D is unresolved. This clonotype was obtained from a human donor in good health. Some libraries in this study had Jurkat cell RNA spiked in. DNA of the CDR3: TGTGCCAGCAGCTTAGTTCGGCCGGTCACTGAAGCTTTCTTT. As protein: CASSLVRPVTEAFF.